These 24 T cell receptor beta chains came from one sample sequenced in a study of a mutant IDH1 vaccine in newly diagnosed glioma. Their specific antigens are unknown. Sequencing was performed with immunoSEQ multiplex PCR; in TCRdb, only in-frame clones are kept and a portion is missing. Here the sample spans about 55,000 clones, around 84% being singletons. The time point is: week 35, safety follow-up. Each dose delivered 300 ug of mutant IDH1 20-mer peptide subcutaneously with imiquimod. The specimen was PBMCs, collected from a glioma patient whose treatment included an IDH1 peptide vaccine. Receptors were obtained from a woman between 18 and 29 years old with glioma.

The DNA for the CDR3 is TGTGCCAGCAGCTTGTTTGATTCTAACTATGGCTACACCTTC. Amino acids: CASSLFDSNYGYTF. The chain has TRBV5-6 and TRBJ1-2; no firm D call. The V end lost 1 base, the J end lost 0 bases, and 7 bases lay between the germline ends. The CDR3 loop spans 14 amino acids. CDR1 and CDR2 (germline): SGHDT, YYEEEE.

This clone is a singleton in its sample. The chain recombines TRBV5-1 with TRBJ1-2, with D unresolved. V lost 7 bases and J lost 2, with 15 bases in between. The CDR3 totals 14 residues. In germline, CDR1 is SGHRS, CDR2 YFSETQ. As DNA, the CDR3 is TGCGCCAGCGGCGGAGGCAGCTACAACTATGGCTACACCTTC. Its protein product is CASGGGSYNYGYTF.

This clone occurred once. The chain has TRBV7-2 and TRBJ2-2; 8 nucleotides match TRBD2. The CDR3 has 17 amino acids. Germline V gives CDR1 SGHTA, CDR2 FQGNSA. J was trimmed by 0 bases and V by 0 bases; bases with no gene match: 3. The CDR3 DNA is TGTGCCAGCAGCTTAGCGCGGCGGGGGGCGAACACCGGGGAGCTGTTTTTT. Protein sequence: CASSLARRGANTGELFF.

The CDR3: CASSASGRQNNEQFF. The CDR3 DNA follows: TGTGCCAGCAGCGCTAGCGGGAGGCAGAACAATGAGCAGTTCTTC. J is TRBJ2-1 and V is TRBV9; 11 bases are shared with TRBD2. Per the germline V gene, CDR1 is SGDLS and CDR2 is YYNGEE. V lost 3 bases and J lost 5; bases outside the gene matches: 4. This CDR3 is built from 15 residues.

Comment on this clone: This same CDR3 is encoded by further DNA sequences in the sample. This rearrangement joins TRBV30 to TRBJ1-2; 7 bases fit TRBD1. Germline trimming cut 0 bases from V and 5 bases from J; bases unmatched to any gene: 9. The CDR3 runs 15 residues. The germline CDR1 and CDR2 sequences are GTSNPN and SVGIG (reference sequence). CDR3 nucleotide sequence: TGTGCCTGGAGTGTAAATTTCAGGGGGGATTATGGCTACACCTTC. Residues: CAWSVNFRGDYGYTF.

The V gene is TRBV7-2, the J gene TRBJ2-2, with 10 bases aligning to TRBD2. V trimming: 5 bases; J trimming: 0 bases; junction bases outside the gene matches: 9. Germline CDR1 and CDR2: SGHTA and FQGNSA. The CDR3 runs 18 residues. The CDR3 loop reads CASSKRTSGYANTGELFF. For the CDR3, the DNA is TGTGCCAGCAGCAAAAGGACTAGCGGCTACGCGAACACCGGGGAGCTGTTTTTT.

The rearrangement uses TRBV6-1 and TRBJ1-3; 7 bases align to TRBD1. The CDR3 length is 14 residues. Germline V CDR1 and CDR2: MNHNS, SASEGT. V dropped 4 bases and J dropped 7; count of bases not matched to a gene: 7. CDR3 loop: CASSAVQGLNTIYF. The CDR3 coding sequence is TGTGCCAGCAGTGCAGTACAGGGGTTGAACACCATATATTTT.

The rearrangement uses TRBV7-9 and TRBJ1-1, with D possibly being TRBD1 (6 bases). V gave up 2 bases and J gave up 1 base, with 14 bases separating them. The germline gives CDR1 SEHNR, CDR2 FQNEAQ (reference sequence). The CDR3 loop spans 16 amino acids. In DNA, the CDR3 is TGTGCCAGCAGCTTACCGACGACAGGTGAGAACACTGAAGCTTTCTTT. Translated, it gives CASSLPTTGENTEAFF.

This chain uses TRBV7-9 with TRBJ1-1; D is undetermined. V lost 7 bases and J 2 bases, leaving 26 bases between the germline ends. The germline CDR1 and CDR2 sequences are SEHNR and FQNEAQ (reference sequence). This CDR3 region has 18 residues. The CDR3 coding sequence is TGTGCCAGCAACAGAAGTCCGGGAAATCTTTTATTCAACACTGAAGCTTTCTTT. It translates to CASNRSPGNLLFNTEAFF.

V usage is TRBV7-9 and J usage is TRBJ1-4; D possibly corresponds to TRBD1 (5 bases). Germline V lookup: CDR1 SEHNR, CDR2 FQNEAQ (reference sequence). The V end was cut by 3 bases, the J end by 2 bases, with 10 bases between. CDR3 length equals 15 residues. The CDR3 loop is CASSFGQGTNEKLFF. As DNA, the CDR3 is TGTGCCAGCAGCTTTGGGCAGGGCACTAATGAAAAACTGTTTTTT.

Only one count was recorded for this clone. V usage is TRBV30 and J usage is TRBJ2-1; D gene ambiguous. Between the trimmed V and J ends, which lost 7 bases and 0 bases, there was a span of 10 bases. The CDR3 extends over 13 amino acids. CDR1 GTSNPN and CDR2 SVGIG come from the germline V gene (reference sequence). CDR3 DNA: TGTGCCTCCCGGATGAACTCCTACAATGAGCAGTTCTTC. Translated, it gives CASRMNSYNEQFF.

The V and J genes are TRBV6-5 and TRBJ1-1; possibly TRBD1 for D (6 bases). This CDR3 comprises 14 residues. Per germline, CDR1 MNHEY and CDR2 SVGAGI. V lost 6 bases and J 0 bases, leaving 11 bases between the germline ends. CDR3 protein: CASRGQLMNTEAFF. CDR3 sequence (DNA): TGTGCCAGCAGAGGACAGTTAATGAACACTGAAGCTTTCTTT.

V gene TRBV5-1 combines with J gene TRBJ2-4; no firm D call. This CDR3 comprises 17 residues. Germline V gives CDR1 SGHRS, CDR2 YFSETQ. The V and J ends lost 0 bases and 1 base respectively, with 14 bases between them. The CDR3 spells CASSLGRIQGAKNIQYF. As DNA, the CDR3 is TGCGCCAGCAGCTTGGGACGGATCCAAGGGGCCAAAAACATTCAGTACTTC.

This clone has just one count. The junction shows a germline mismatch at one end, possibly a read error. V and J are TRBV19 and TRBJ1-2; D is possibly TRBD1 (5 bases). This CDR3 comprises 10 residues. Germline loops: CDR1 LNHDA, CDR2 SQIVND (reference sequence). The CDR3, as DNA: TGTGCCAGCCGACGGGGCAGATACGCCTTC. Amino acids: CASRRGRYAF.

The CDR3 loop reads CASSYDGTEYQETQYF. CDR3 DNA sequence: TGTGCCAGCAGTTACGATGGTACAGAGTACCAAGAGACCCAGTACTTC. V gene TRBV6-6 combines with J gene TRBJ2-5; D is uncertain. Trimming left V 2 bases short and J 0 bases short, with 13 bases between. Germline V gene sequence: CDR1 MNHNY, CDR2 SVGAGI (reference sequence). The CDR3 is made up of 16 amino acids.

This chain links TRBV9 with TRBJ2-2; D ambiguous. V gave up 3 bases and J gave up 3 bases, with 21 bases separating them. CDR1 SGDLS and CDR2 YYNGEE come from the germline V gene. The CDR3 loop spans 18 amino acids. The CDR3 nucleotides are TGTGCCAGCAGCGCTCCCGGCCCGAGTCCGGTGGACACCGGGGAGCTGTTTTTT. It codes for CASSAPGPSPVDTGELFF.

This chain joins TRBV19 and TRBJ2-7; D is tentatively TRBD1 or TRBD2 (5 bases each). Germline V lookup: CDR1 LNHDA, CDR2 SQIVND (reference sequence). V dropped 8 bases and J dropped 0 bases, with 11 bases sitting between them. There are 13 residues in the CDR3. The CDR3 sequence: CASVSGSSYEQYF. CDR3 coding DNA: TGTGCCAGTGTCTCAGGGAGCTCCTACGAGCAGTACTTC.

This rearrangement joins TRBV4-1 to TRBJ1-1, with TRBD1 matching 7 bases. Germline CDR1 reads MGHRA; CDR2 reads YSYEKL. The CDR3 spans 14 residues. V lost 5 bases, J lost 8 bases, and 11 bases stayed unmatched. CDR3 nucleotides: TGCGCCAGCAGCTCACTGGGACAGCGTCGGGAAGCTTTCTTT. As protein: CASSSLGQRREAFF.

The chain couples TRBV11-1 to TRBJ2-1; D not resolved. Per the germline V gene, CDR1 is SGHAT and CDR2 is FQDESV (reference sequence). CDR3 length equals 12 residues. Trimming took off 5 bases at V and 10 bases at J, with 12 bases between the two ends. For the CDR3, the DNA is TGTGCCAGCAGCCTGGGGTCTCAGGAGCAGTTCTTC. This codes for CASSLGSQEQFF.

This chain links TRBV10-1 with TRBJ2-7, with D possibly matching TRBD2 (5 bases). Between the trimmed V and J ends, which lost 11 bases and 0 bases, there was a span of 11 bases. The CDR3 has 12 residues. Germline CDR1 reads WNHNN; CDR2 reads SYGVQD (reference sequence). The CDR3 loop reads CAVDGDSYEQYF. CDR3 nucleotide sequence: TGCGCCGTAGACGGGGACTCCTACGAGCAGTACTTC.

CDR3 sequence (DNA): TGTGCCAGCAGTGCGGGGGAGGGGGACACTGAAGCTTTCTTT. Encoded protein: CASSAGEGDTEAFF. The genes are TRBV2 and TRBJ1-1, with a tentative D call TRBD1 (6 bases). Trimming removed 4 bases at V and 3 bases at J, with 12 bases between. From germline, CDR1 is SNHLY and CDR2 FYNNEI. CDR3 size: 14 residues.

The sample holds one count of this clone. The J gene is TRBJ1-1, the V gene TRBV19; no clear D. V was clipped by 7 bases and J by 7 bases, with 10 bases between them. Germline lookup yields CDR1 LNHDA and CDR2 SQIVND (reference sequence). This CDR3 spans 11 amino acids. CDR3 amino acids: CASTLGSEAFF. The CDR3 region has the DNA TGTGCCAGTACCCTCGGGAGTGAAGCTTTCTTT.

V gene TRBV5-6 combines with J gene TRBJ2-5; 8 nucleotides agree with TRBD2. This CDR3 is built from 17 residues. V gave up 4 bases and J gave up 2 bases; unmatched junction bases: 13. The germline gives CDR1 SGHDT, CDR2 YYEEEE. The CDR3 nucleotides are TGTGCCAGCAGCCCCCAATACCCCGGGACTAGGCAAGAGACCCAGTACTTC. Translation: CASSPQYPGTRQETQYF.

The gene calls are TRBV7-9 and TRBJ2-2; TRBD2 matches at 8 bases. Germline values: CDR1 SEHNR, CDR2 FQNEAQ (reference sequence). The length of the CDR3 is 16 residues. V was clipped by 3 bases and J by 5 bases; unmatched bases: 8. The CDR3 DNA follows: TGTGCCAGCAGCTTTGTTGGCGGGAGGAATACCGGGGAGCTGTTTTTT. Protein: CASSFVGGRNTGELFF.